The 22 T cell receptor beta chains listed next were all sequenced from one sample in a study of cytomegalovirus exposure and HLA in healthy donors. TCRdb keeps only in-frame clones here, not all; method: immunoSEQ multiplex PCR. This table holds 120,000 or so clones, around nine tenths found once. The specimen sequenced was PBMCs. Receptors were obtained from a man younger than 40 in good health and CMV-seronegative.

The chain combines TRBV5-1 with TRBJ2-2; 10 nucleotides align to TRBD1. V dropped 3 bases and J dropped 4; count of bases not matched to a gene: 15. This CDR3 region has 19 residues. The germline V gene encodes CDR1 SGHRS and CDR2 YFSETQ. The CDR3 coding sequence is TGCGCCAGCAGCTGGTCCAAGCCGGGGACAGGGGAAAGCACCGGGGAGCTGTTTTTT. Translation gives CASSWSKPGTGESTGELFF.

The J gene is TRBJ2-5, the V gene TRBV2, with 7 nucleotides matching TRBD1. This CDR3 is built from 13 residues. Trimming took 7 bases from V and 5 from J; bases not matched to a gene: 7. CDR1 SNHLY and CDR2 FYNNEI come from the germline V gene. The CDR3 DNA sequence: TGTGCCAGCATGGGGGACAGAGGGGAGACCCAGTACTTC. Protein: CASMGDRGETQYF. The full variable domain, rest sourced from reference TRBV2 and TRBJ2-5, is EPEVTQTPSHQVTQMGQEVILRCVPISNHLYFYWYRQILGQKVEFLVSFYNNEISEKSEIFDDQFSVERPDGSNFTLKIRSTKLEDSAMYFCASMGDRGETQYFGPGTRLLVL.

The rearrangement joins TRBV5-1 to TRBJ1-1, with D uncertain. CDR3 length equals 14 residues. Germline assignment: CDR1 SGHRS and CDR2 YFSETQ. V lost 1 base, J lost 1 base, and 8 bases lay in between. The CDR3 loop is CASSLTGRNTEAFF. The CDR3 region has the DNA TGCGCCAGCAGCTTGACTGGGAGGAACACTGAAGCTTTCTTT. Complete variable domain (other parts from reference TRBV5-1 and TRBJ1-1): KAGVTQTPRYLIKTRGQQVTLSCSPISGHRSVSWYQQTPGQGLQFLFEYFSETQRNKGNFPGRFSGRQFSNSRSEMNVSTLELGDSALYLCASSLTGRNTEAFFGQGTRLTVV.

This chain connects TRBV5-1 to TRBJ1-2, with 8 bases that match TRBD1. Germline trimming cut 4 bases from V and 5 bases from J; bases unmatched to any gene: 13. The germline V gene encodes CDR1 SGHRS and CDR2 YFSETQ. This CDR3 is built from 16 residues. CDR3: CASSPPGQGARYGYTF. CDR3 nucleotide sequence: TGCGCCAGCAGCCCGCCCGGGCAGGGGGCGAGGTATGGCTACACCTTC.

This chain links TRBV6-5 with TRBJ1-5; TRBD1 matches at 7 bases. This CDR3 has 15 amino acids. In germline, CDR1 is MNHEY, CDR2 SVGAGI. V shed 5 bases, J shed 9 bases, and the junction held 13 bases outside the gene matches. CDR3 loop: CASSNYQTGLGPQHF. As DNA, the CDR3 is TGTGCCAGCAGTAACTACCAGACAGGGCTGGGGCCCCAGCATTTT.

With regard to this clone: This specimen includes other DNA sequences encoding the same CDR3. V usage is TRBV19 and J usage is TRBJ2-4; D unresolved. The CDR3 totals 15 residues. With 2 bases removed from V and 0 bases from J, the gap between germline ends came to 8 bases. Germline CDR1 reads LNHDA; CDR2 reads SQIVND (reference sequence). The CDR3 sequence is CASSISPLAKNIQYF. The CDR3 DNA reads TGTGCCAGTAGTATATCTCCACTAGCCAAAAACATTCAGTACTTC.

Of note for this clone: At the DNA level, this CDR3 is encoded by other sequences in the same sample as well. The chain employs TRBV5-1 and TRBJ1-2; D gene unclear. The germline V gene encodes CDR1 SGHRS and CDR2 YFSETQ. This CDR3 is built from 15 residues. Trimming cost V 0 bases and J 8 bases, with 17 bases left between them. Here the CDR3 reads CASSLAIGPAGGYTF. CDR3 DNA sequence: TGCGCCAGCAGCTTGGCCATAGGGCCGGCGGGGGGCTACACCTTC.

This rearrangement joins TRBV5-1 to TRBJ2-5, with 10 positions matching TRBD2. The germline gives CDR1 SGHRS, CDR2 YFSETQ. The CDR3 length is 17 residues. The V gene end was trimmed by 0 bases and the J gene end by 2 bases; junction bases not matched to a gene: 7. The CDR3 DNA reads TGCGCCAGCAGCTTGGGGTCACTAGCGGGGATTCAAGAGACCCAGTACTTC. Encoded protein: CASSLGSLAGIQETQYF.

V is TRBV5-1 and J is TRBJ1-3; TRBD1 agrees at 7 bases. Losses at the gene ends were 7 bases for V and 0 bases for J; bases not matched to a gene: 7. Per the germline V gene, CDR1 is SGHRS and CDR2 is YFSETQ. This CDR3 is built from 15 residues. The CDR3 sequence: CASGTDGSSGNTIYF. CDR3 coding DNA: TGCGCCAGCGGGACAGACGGAAGCTCTGGAAACACCATATATTTT. Drawing the rest from reference TRBV5-1 and TRBJ1-3, the complete variable domain is KAGVTQTPRYLIKTRGQQVTLSCSPISGHRSVSWYQQTPGQGLQFLFEYFSETQRNKGNFPGRFSGRQFSNSRSEMNVSTLELGDSALYLCASGTDGSSGNTIYFGEGSWLTVV.

V is TRBV7-9 and J is TRBJ1-3, with D tentatively TRBD1 (6 bases). With 3 bases removed from V and 8 bases from J, the gap between germline ends came to 17 bases. CDR1 and CDR2 from the germline V gene are SEHNR and FQNEAQ (reference sequence). CDR3 length equals 15 residues. CDR3 sequence reads: CASSFRTDFLDTIYF. The DNA of the CDR3 is TGTGCCAGCAGCTTTCGGACAGATTTTTTGGACACCATATATTTT.

J is TRBJ1-2 and V is TRBV5-6, with 8 bases that match TRBD1. Germline V CDR1 and CDR2: SGHDT, YYEEEE. V dropped 2 bases and J dropped 5; count of bases not matched to a gene: 14. The length of the CDR3 is 17 residues. The CDR3 protein is CASSFGPQGANLYGYTF. CDR3 in DNA: TGTGCCAGCAGCTTTGGACCCCAGGGGGCGAACCTTTATGGCTACACCTTC.

The chain uses TRBV10-2 and TRBJ2-1; perhaps TRBD2 as D (6 bases). The germline V and J ends were trimmed by 3 bases and 5 bases, with 14 bases remaining between them. The CDR3 is made up of 15 amino acids. The germline V gene encodes CDR1 WSHSY and CDR2 SAAADI. Here the CDR3 reads CASSEGLAPHNEQFF. The CDR3 DNA reads TGCGCCAGCAGTGAAGGCCTAGCGCCCCACAATGAGCAGTTCTTC.

This chain uses TRBV2 with TRBJ1-3; 7 bases fit TRBD1. The CDR3 length is 16 residues. After removal of 6 bases from V and 0 bases from J, the junction contained 8 bases not matched to a gene. In germline, CDR1 is SNHLY, CDR2 FYNNEI. CDR3 coding DNA: TGTGCCAGCAGGACGGGACAGACGAGCTCTGGAAACACCATATATTTT. Its protein is CASRTGQTSSGNTIYF.

J is TRBJ2-1 and V is TRBV30; 10 positions match TRBD2. The CDR3 contains 15 residues. The germline V gene has CDR1 GTSNPN and CDR2 SVGIG (reference sequence). J lost 10 bases, V lost 2 bases, and 11 bases had no gene match. The CDR3 DNA follows: TGTGCCTGGAGTTCGGTGACTAGCGGGTTTTACGAGCAGTTCTTC. Translating it yields CAWSSVTSGFYEQFF.

The gene calls are TRBV4-3 and TRBJ1-1; the D gene is possibly TRBD1 (6 bases). This CDR3 has 15 amino acids. V was clipped by 4 bases and J by 7 bases, with 19 bases between them. Germline values: CDR1 LGHNA, CDR2 YSLEER. Here the CDR3 DNA reads TGCGCCAGCAGCCCACAGGGAGCTGGGAGGGTTGAAGCTTTCTTT. It yields the protein CASSPQGAGRVEAFF.

The J gene is TRBJ2-1, the V gene TRBV2; D is perhaps TRBD1 (7 bases). Between the trimmed V and J ends, which lost 6 bases and 8 bases, there was a span of 20 bases. The V gene's germline CDR1 is SNHLY and CDR2 FYNNEI. The CDR3 consists of 15 residues. CDR3 amino acids: CASSMEEGASYEQFF. DNA for the CDR3: TGTGCCAGCAGCATGGAGGAGGGGGCATCTTATGAGCAGTTCTTC. The full variable domain, completed using reference TRBV2 and TRBJ2-1, is EPEVTQTPSHQVTQMGQEVILRCVPISNHLYFYWYRQILGQKVEFLVSFYNNEISEKSEIFDDQFSVERPDGSNFTLKIRSTKLEDSAMYFCASSMEEGASYEQFFGPGTRLTVL.

The chain joins TRBV4-3 to TRBJ2-1, with 7 positions matching TRBD1. The germline V gene has CDR1 LGHNA and CDR2 YSLEER. The CDR3 length is 15 residues. Germline trimming cut 1 base from V and 3 bases from J; bases unmatched to any gene: 3. CDR3 sequence reads: CASSQGQGNYNEQFF. The CDR3 DNA follows: TGCGCCAGCAGCCAAGGACAGGGAAACTACAATGAGCAGTTCTTC.

V and J are TRBV19 and TRBJ2-7; tentative D call: TRBD2 (5 bases). The CDR3 is 13 amino acids. Germline V CDR1 and CDR2: LNHDA, SQIVND (reference sequence). Trimming pared 6 bases from V and 2 bases from J, leaving 11 bases between. The CDR3 protein is CASSLDGTYEQYF. The CDR3 coding sequence is TGTGCCAGTAGCCTGGACGGGACCTACGAGCAGTACTTC.

The chain employs TRBV5-4 and TRBJ1-5; D ambiguous. Germline loops: CDR1 SGHNT, CDR2 YYREEE (reference sequence). The CDR3 is made up of 13 amino acids. The ends were cut back, 2 bases at V and 5 bases at J, with 8 bases in the middle. The CDR3 coding sequence is TGTGCCAGCAGCTTCGAGGCACATCAGCCCCAGCATTTT. Translating it yields CASSFEAHQPQHF.

V is TRBV5-1 and J is TRBJ1-6; TRBD1 aligns across 8 bases. V was clipped by 5 bases and J by 11 bases; unmatched bases: 9. Germline V lookup: CDR1 SGHRS, CDR2 YFSETQ. This CDR3 has 14 residues. CDR3 nucleotides: TGCGCCAGCAGGGGCACAGGGGGGGATGCACCCCTCCACTTT. Translating it yields CASRGTGGDAPLHF.

The rearrangement links TRBV10-2 to TRBJ1-1; 8 positions match TRBD1. Germline trimming cut 6 bases from V and 4 bases from J; bases unmatched to any gene: 4. The germline V gene encodes CDR1 WSHSY and CDR2 SAAADI. The CDR3 has 13 residues. The CDR3 loop is CASRSDRVTEAFF. Here the CDR3 DNA reads TGCGCCAGCAGATCGGACAGGGTCACTGAAGCTTTCTTT.

CDR3 sequence reads: CASSETTSGPTDTQYF. The CDR3 nucleotides are TGCGCCAGCAGTGAGACCACTAGCGGGCCCACAGATACGCAGTATTTT. The chain recombines TRBV10-1 with TRBJ2-3, with 9 bases lining up with TRBD2. The germline V gene has CDR1 WNHNN and CDR2 SYGVQD (reference sequence). The CDR3 extends over 16 amino acids. With V trimmed by 2 bases and J by 2 bases, 5 bases remained unmatched.